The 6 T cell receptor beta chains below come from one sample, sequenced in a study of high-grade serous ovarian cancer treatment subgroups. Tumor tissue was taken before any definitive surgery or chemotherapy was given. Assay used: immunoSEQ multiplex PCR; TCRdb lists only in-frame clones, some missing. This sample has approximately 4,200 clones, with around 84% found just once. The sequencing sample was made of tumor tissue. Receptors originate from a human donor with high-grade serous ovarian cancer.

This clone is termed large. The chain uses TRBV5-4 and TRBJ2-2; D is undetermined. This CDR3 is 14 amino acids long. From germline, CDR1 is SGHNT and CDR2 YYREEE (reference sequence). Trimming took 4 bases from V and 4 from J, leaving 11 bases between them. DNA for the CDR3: TGTGCCAGCAGCCGGGCCTTGGGCACCGGGGAGCTGTTTTTT. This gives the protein CASSRALGTGELFF.

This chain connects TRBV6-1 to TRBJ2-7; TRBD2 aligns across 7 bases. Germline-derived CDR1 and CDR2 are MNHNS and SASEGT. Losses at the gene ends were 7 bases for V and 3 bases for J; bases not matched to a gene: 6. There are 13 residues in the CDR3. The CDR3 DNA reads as TGTGCCAGCACTAGGGACTATCTCTACGAGCAGTACTTC. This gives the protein CASTRDYLYEQYF.

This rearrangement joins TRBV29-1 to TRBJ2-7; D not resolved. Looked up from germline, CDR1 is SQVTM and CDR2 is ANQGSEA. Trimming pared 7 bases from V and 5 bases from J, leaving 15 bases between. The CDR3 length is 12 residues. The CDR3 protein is CSAVLTSDEQYF. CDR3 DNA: TGCAGCGCCGTCCTAACATCCGACGAGCAGTACTTC.

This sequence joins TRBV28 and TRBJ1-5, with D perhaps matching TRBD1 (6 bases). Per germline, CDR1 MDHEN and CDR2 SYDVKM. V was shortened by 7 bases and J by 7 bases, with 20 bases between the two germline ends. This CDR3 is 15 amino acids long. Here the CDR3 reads CASTSHGTGGQPQHF. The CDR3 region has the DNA TGTGCCAGCACTTCTCACGGGACGGGGGGCCAGCCCCAGCATTTT.

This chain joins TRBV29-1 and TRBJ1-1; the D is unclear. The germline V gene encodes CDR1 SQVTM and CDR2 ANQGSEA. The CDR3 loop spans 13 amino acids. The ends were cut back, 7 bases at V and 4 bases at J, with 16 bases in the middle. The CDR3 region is CSARAPWGTEAFF. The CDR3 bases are TGCAGCGCCCGAGCCCCCTGGGGCACTGAAGCTTTCTTT. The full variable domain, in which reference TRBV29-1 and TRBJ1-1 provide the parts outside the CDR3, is SAVISQKPSRDICQRGTSLTIQCQVDSQVTMMFWYRQQPGQSLTLIATANQGSEATYESGFVIDKFPISRPNLTFSTLTVSNMSPEDSSIYLCSARAPWGTEAFFGQGTRLTVV.

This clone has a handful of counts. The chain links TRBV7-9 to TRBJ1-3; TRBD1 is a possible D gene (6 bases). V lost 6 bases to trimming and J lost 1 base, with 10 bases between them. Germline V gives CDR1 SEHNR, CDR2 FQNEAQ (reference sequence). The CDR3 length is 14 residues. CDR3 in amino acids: CASSQQGSGNTIYF. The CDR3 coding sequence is TGTGCCAGCAGTCAACAGGGTTCTGGAAACACCATATATTTT.